The rows below give T cell receptor beta chains drawn from one sample of a study of blood T cell repertoires in COVID-19. Assay: immunoSEQ multiplex PCR; the TCRdb copy retains only in-frame clones and omits some. Seen here are 140,000 or so clones, roughly nine tenths observed once, and the top ten hold approximately 3%. The sample consisted of peripheral blood. These receptors were taken from a woman in her sixties or seventies with active COVID-19. Both conserved end residues are part of each CDR3. A D gene is named only where the DNA matches it firmly. Clone size is not always given. Where it is, it says once, few, many or a class for expanded clones.

TRBV19	15	once	TRBJ2-1	.	TGTGCCACTCAGGTGTCTTCGAGCTCCTACAATGAGCAGTTCTTC	CATQVSSSSYNEQFF
TRBV5-1	16	.	TRBJ2-1	TRBD2	TGCGCCAGCAGCCCCCTGGAATTAGCGGGAAACAATGAGCAGTTCTTC	CASSPLELAGNNEQFF
TRBV28	18	.	TRBJ1-1	.	TGTGCCAGCAGCTCCCACTCCAACCGGAACAGACTGAACACTGAAGCTTTCTTT	CASSSHSNRNRLNTEAFF
TRBV5-1	16	.	TRBJ1-6	.	TGCGCCAGCAGCTTGGCGCAGGGTACGGCCTCTTCACCCCTCCACTTT	CASSLAQGTASSPLHF
TRBV7-3	15	few	TRBJ1-6	.	TGTGCCAGCAGCTTAAACCCTGGAGGCAATTCACCCCTCCACTTT	CASSLNPGGNSPLHF
TRBV7-2	13	.	TRBJ2-7	TRBD2	TGTGCCAGCAGCGTAGGACTAGTCTACGAGCAGTACTTC	CASSVGLVYEQYF
TRBV11-1	13	.	TRBJ1-1	.	TGTGCCAGCAGCTTAGGACAGAACCGAGTAGCTTTCTTT	CASSLGQNRVAFF
TRBV9	14	.	TRBJ2-5	TRBD1	TGTGCCAGCAGCCCCCCAGGACAGGGATCGACCCAGTACTTC	CASSPPGQGSTQYF
TRBV5-4	13	.	TRBJ2-5	TRBD2	TGTGCCAGCAGATTTAGCGGGAGTGAGACCCAGTACTTC	CASRFSGSETQYF
TRBV29-1	16	.	TRBJ2-3	TRBD2	TGCAGCGTTTCAAAGGGGAGCGGGAGGGTAACAGATACGCAGTATTTT	CSVSKGSGRVTDTQYF
TRBV18	16	.	TRBJ1-4	.	TGTGCCAGCTCAATCAATCACTGGGGCGGAAATGAAAAACTGTTTTTT	CASSINHWGGNEKLFF
TRBV6-5	15	.	TRBJ2-2	.	TGTGCCAGCAGTTACTCGACTAGAAGGAGCGGGGAGCTGTTTTTT	CASSYSTRRSGELFF
TRBV4-1	16	.	TRBJ1-2	.	TGCGCCAGCAGCCAAGAATCCGCCGGGGATAGGCATGGCTACACCTTC	CASSQESAGDRHGYTF
TRBV28	11	.	TRBJ2-7	.	TGTGCCAGCAGTACCGGGAACGAGCAGTACTTC	CASSTGNEQYF
TRBV6-5	15	.	TRBJ2-1	.	TGTGCCAGCAGTTACAGGCGTCTAGCGTCCAATGAGCAGTTCTTC	CASSYRRLASNEQFF
TRBV28	12	.	TRBJ2-5	TRBD1	TGTGCCAGCAGAACCGGGACAGGGGCCCAGTACTTC	CASRTGTGAQYF
TRBV18	13	.	TRBJ2-7	.	TGTGCCAGCTCACCAGGGAGGAACTACGAGCAGTACTTC	CASSPGRNYEQYF
TRBV3-1/TRBV3-2	16	once	TRBJ1-4	TRBD1	TGTGCCAGCAGCCGCACCACCGGGACAGGGTATGAAAAACTGTTTTTT	CASSRTTGTGYEKLFF
TRBV4-2	16	once	TRBJ2-2	TRBD1	TGTGCCAGCAGCCAAGGTGGGACAGGGTACACCGGGGAGCTGTTTTTT	CASSQGGTGYTGELFF
TRBV6-2/TRBV6-3	15	.	TRBJ2-1	TRBD1	TGTGCCAGCAGTTCAACCGGGACAGGGGGCAATGAGCAGTTCTTC	CASSSTGTGGNEQFF
TRBV27	14	.	TRBJ1-6	TRBD1	TGTGCCAGCAGTTCGGGACAGTATAATTCACCCCTCCACTTT	CASSSGQYNSPLHF
TRBV15	15	.	TRBJ1-1	TRBD1	TGTGCCACCAGCTCACGGTCGGGACAGAGCACTGAAGCTTTCTTT	CATSSRSGQSTEAFF
TRBV19	13	.	TRBJ1-2	.	TGTGCCAGTAGTATTTCCCTCTCCTATGGCTACACCTTC	CASSISLSYGYTF
TRBV28	17	.	TRBJ2-5	.	TGTGCCAGCAGTTCCCTATCTGGGTCCCGAGACTTTATTAGTCAGTACTTC	CASSSLSGSRDFISQYF
TRBV12-3/TRBV12-4	13	.	TRBJ1-1	.	TGTGCCAGCAGTCGGGGGGGAAGCACTGAAGCTTTCTTT	CASSRGGSTEAFF
TRBV5-5	15	.	TRBJ1-4	TRBD1	TGTGCCAGCAGCTTGTTGGGGACAGGACCTGAAAAACTGTTTTTT	CASSLLGTGPEKLFF
TRBV12-3/TRBV12-4	13	.	TRBJ2-7	.	TGTGCCACAGCCGGGTCCCCAACCTACGAGCAGTACTTC	CATAGSPTYEQYF
TRBV11-2	12	.	TRBJ2-3	.	TGTGCCAGCAGCCCAAGCACAGATACGCAGTATTTT	CASSPSTDTQYF
TRBV14	16	once	TRBJ1-1	TRBD1	TGTGCCAGCAGCCAAGTGGGGACAGGGAGAAACACTGAAGCTTTCTTT	CASSQVGTGRNTEAFF
TRBV28	13	.	TRBJ1-1	.	TGTGCCAGCCGCGGGTACGGTGGTAATGAAGCTTTCTTT	CASRGYGGNEAFF
TRBV7-9	14	.	TRBJ2-1	TRBD2	TGTGCCAGCAGCCCCCTAGCGGGTCTCGATGAGCAGTTCTTC	CASSPLAGLDEQFF
TRBV27	14	.	TRBJ1-2	.	TGTGCCAGCAGTTTATATGGGGGGGACTATGGCTACACCTTC	CASSLYGGDYGYTF
TRBV28	16	.	TRBJ2-7	TRBD2	TGTGCCAGCACCTCCGCTGGGACTAGCGGGATCTACGAGCAGTACTTC	CASTSAGTSGIYEQYF
TRBV10-2	13	.	TRBJ1-5	.	TGCGCCAGCAGGGAACAAGGGAGCCAGCCCCAGCATTTT	CASREQGSQPQHF
TRBV27	17	once	TRBJ2-5	.	TGTGCCAGCAGTCCACACCGGGACATCCAACCTCAAGAGACCCAGTACTTC	CASSPHRDIQPQETQYF
TRBV5-4	15	.	TRBJ2-7	TRBD2	TGTGCCAGCAGCTTGGGAGCGGGAGGGCACGACGAGCAGTACTTC	CASSLGAGGHDEQYF
TRBV7-9	13	.	TRBJ2-1	.	TGTGCCAGCAGCGGGCGGGGCTATAATGAGCAGTTCTTC	CASSGRGYNEQFF
TRBV18	17	.	TRBJ1-6	TRBD1	TGTGCCAGCTCACCACGTGCCGGGACAGGGGATAATTCACCCCTCCACTTT	CASSPRAGTGDNSPLHF
TRBV4-2	16	.	TRBJ2-2	TRBD2	TGTGCCAGCAGCCCGGTTGCGGGAGGGAACACCGGGGAGCTGTTTTTT	CASSPVAGGNTGELFF
TRBV5-4	14	.	TRBJ2-2	TRBD1	TGTGCCAGCAGCTTCAGGGGGCAGGCCGGGGAGCTGTTTTTT	CASSFRGQAGELFF
TRBV6-5	14	.	TRBJ2-5	.	TGTGCCAGCAGGGACACAGGGCTCATGGGGACCCAGTACTTC	CASRDTGLMGTQYF
TRBV28	19	.	TRBJ2-7	TRBD2	TGTGCCAGCAGTTTAGGGATATTTGGACTAGTGGGGAGCTCCTACGAGCAGTACTTC	CASSLGIFGLVGSSYEQYF
TRBV6-6	15	.	TRBJ2-7	TRBD2	TGTGCCAGCAGTTACTCAATTAGCGGGATTTACGAGCAGTACTTC	CASSYSISGIYEQYF
TRBV5-1	15	once	TRBJ2-1	TRBD2	TGCGCCAGCAGCCAGACTAGCGGGAGAGGCGGTGAGCAGTTCTTC	CASSQTSGRGGEQFF
TRBV6-5	13	.	TRBJ2-5	TRBD2	TGTGCCAGCAGCTGGGGGGGAAAAGAGACCCAGTACTTC	CASSWGGKETQYF
TRBV13	16	.	TRBJ2-2	TRBD2	TGTGCCAGCAGTCCCGGGACTAGCATTTCCACCGGGGAGCTGTTTTTT	CASSPGTSISTGELFF
TRBV11-1	14	.	TRBJ2-5	.	TGTGCCAGCAGCTCGGTAGAGGGCCTTGAGACCCAGTACTTC	CASSSVEGLETQYF
TRBV30	13	.	TRBJ1-5	.	TGTGCCTGGAGTGTCGACTTAAATCAGCCCCAGCATTTT	CAWSVDLNQPQHF
TRBV27	14	.	TRBJ1-5	TRBD1	TGTGCCAGCAAACTAGGACAGGGCAATCAGCCCCAGCATTTT	CASKLGQGNQPQHF
TRBV5-4	12	.	TRBJ1-2	TRBD1	TGTGCCAGCAGAGGGGACAGGGATGACTACACCTTC	CASRGDRDDYTF
TRBV20-1	14	once	TRBJ2-5	TRBD1	TGCAGTGCTAGTGACAGGGGGTTAAGCGAGACCCAGTACTTC	CSASDRGLSETQYF